This TCR beta chain was found in a study of blood T cell repertoires in COVID-19. This CDR3 has 15 amino acids. V lost 4 bases and J lost 0; bases outside the gene matches: 1. Germline CDR1 reads SGHAT; CDR2 reads FQNNGV. Libraries were prepared by immunoSEQ multiplex PCR; TCRdb keeps only in-frame clonotypes and omits some of them. The table shows approximately 300,000 clones, with about nine tenths occurring only once. This TCR was recovered from a man in his sixties who had recovered from COVID-19. This rearrangement joins TRBV11-2 to TRBJ2-1; 9 bases fit TRBD2. The sequenced sample consisted of PBMCs or T cells enriched from blood (not recorded which). The CDR3, as DNA: TGTGCCAGCAGCTCGGGACTAGCCTCCTACAATGAGCAGTTCTTC. This codes for CASSSGLASYNEQFF.